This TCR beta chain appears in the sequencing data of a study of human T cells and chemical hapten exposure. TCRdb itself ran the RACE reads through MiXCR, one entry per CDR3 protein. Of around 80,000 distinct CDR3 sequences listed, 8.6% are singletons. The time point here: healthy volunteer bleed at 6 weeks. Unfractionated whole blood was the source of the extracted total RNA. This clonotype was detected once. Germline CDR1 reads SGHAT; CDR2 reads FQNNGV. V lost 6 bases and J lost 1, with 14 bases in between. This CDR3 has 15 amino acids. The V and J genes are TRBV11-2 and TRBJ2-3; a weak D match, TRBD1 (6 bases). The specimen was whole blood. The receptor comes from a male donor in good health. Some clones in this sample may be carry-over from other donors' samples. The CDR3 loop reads CASSLQGWGTDTQYF. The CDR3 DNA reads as TGTGCCAGCAGTCTACAGGGTTGGGGCACAGATACGCAGTATTTT.